This T cell receptor (beta chain) was recovered during a study of T cells in localized non-small cell lung cancer. Produced via immunoSEQ multiplex PCR; TCRdb's table is partial and in-frame only. This sample has several thousand clones; under 30% occur once, and the top ten carry just over 15%. The input for sequencing was lung tumor tissue, taken before any cancer treatment. The receptors were gathered from a female donor older than 55 with stage I lung adenocarcinoma.

The chain carries TRBV25-1 and TRBJ1-5; possible D gene TRBD1, 5 bases. This CDR3 contains 14 residues. Trimming cost V 9 bases and J 2 bases, with 14 bases left between them. Germline lookup yields CDR1 MGHDK and CDR2 SYGVNS. CDR3 in amino acids: CASRGTGGNQPQHF. The DNA of the CDR3 is TGTGCCAGTCGGGGGACGGGGGGCAATCAGCCCCAGCATTTT.